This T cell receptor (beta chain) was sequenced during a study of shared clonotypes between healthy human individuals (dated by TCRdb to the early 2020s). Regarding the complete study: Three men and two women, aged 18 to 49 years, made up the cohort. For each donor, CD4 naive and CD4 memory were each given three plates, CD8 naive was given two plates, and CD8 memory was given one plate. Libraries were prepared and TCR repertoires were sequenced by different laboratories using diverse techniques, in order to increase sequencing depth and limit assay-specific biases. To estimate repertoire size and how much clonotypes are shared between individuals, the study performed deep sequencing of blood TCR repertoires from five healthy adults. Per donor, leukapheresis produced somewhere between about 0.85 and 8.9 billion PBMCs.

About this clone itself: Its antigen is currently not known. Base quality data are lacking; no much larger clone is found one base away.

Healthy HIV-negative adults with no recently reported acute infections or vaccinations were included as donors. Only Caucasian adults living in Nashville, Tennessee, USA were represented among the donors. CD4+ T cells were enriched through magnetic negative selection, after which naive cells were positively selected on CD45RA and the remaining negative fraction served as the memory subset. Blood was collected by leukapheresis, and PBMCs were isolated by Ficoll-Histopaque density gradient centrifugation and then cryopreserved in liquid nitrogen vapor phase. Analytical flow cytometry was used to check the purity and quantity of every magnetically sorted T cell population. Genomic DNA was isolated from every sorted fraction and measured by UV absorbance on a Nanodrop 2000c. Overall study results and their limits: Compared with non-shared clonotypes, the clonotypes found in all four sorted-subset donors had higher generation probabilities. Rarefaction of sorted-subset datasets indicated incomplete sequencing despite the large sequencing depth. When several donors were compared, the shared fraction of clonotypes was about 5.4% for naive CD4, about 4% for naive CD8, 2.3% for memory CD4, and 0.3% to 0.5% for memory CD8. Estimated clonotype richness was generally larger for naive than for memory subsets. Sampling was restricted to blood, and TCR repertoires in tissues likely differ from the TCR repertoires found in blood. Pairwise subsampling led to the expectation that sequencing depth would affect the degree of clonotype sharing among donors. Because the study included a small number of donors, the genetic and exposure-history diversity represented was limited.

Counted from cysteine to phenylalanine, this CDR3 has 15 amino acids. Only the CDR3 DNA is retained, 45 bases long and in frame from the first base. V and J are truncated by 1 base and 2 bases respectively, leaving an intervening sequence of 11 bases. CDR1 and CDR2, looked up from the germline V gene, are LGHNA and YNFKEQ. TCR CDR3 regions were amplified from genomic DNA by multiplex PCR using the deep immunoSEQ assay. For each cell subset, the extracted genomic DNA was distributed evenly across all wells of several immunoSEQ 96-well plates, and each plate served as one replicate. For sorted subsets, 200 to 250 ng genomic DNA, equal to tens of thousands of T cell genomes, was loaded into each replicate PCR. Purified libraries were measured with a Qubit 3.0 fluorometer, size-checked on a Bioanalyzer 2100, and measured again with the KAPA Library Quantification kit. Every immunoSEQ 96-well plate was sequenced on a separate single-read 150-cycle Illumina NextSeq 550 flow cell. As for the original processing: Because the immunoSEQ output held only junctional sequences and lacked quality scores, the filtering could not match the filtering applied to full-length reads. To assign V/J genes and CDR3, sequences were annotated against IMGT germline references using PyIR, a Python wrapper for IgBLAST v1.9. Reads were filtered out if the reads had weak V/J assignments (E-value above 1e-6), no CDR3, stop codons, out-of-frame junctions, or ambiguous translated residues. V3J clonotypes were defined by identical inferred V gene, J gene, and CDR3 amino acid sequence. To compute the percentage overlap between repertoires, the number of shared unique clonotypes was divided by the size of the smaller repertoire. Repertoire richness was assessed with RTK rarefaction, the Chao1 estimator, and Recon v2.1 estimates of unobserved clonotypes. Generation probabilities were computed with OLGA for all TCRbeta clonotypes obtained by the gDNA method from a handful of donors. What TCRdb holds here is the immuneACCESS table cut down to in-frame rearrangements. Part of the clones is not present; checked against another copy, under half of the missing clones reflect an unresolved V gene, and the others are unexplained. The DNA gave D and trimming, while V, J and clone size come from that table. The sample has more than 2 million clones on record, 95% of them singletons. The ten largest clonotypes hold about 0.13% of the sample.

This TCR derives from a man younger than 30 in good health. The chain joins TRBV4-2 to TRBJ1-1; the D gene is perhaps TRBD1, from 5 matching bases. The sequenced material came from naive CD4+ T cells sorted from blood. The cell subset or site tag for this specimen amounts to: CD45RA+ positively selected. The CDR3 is CASSQAVQGNTEAFF. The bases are TGTGCCAGCAGCCAAGCGGTCCAGGGTAACACTGAAGCTTTCTTT.